This entry is about one T cell receptor beta chain. Its antigen is still unknown. The entry originates in a study of vaccination and CD4 T cells after COVID-19. Study background: Overlapping SARS-CoV-2, HCoV-NL63, HCoV-OC43 and HCoV-229E spike peptides stimulated the cells. Cultures serving as controls received a peptide pool (CEFX or HIV-1 Nef) or no peptide.

Study conclusions and caveats: Spike mono-reactivity was found in 304 of 307 vaccine-specific clones from convalescent patients.

The CDR3 consists of 15 residues. Between the trimmed V and J ends, which lost 6 bases and 2 bases, there was a span of 19 bases. The germline gives CDR1 DFQATT, CDR2 SNEGSKA (reference sequence). Regarding treatment: approximately nine-day PBMC culture with coronavirus spike peptide pools or control peptides (ViraFEST assay). Per-well cultures of roughly 2 million PBMCs received 9.5 to 10 IU/ml IL-2 and approximately 10 ug/ml peptide pools. The Oncomine TCR Beta short-read assay was what sequenced the DNA obtained from cultured CD4+ T cells. TCRdb called the PCR reads again in MiXCR, with one record for every CDR3 protein. The sample lists around 17,000 distinct CDR3 sequences, 35% to 40% occurring once.

The receptor was isolated from a human donor who had recovered from COVID-19. Material: CD4+ T cells from blood, cultured in vitro. The chain links TRBV20-1 to TRBJ2-5, with D tentatively TRBD2 (6 bases). CDR3 sequence: CSASIPGGLQETQYF. In DNA, the CDR3 is TGCAGTGCCAGCATTCCGGGCGGACTACAAGAGACCCAGTACTTC.